One sample yielded the 19 T cell receptor beta chains listed below, sequenced in a study of blood T cells in healthy people across ages. A second roughly 7 to 12 cycle PCR used barcoded and J-beta primers. TCRdb itself ran the 5' RACE reads through MiXCR, one entry per CDR3 protein. The sample has hundreds of thousands of distinct CDR3 sequences, about 30% seen once. The sample comprised blood. These receptors were collected from a woman at least 80 years old in good health.

The V and J genes are TRBV20-1 and TRBJ2-5, with a weak D call TRBD2 (7 bases). Per the germline V gene, CDR1 is DFQATT and CDR2 is SNEGSKA (reference sequence). V lost 0 bases to trimming and J lost 11 bases, with 25 bases between them. This CDR3 has 16 residues. The CDR3, as DNA: TGCAGTGCTAGAGATGGTGCGGGGGCCCTCGCGAATGAGCAGTACTTC. Its protein product is CSARDGAGALANEQYF.

This clonotype was found many times. J is TRBJ1-6 and V is TRBV20-1, with TRBD1 identical over 7 bases. The length of the CDR3 is 15 residues. Per the germline V gene, CDR1 is DFQATT and CDR2 is SNEGSKA (reference sequence). The J segment lost 7 bases and the V segment lost 2 bases, leaving 8 bases of the junction unmatched. CDR3 nucleotides: TGCAGTGCTAGAAAGGAGGGACAGTTAAATTCACCCCTCCACTTT. Its protein product is CSARKEGQLNSPLHF.

This clonotype was recorded a few times. This sequence joins TRBV27 and TRBJ1-5; D is perhaps TRBD1 (5 bases). The V end lost 6 bases, the J end lost 6 bases, and 15 bases lay between the germline ends. This CDR3 is 14 amino acids long. The V gene's germline CDR1 is MNHEY and CDR2 SMNVEV (reference sequence). CDR3 nucleotide sequence: TGTGCCAGCAGCTCTTCAGGGAACAGTCAGCCCCAGCATTTT. Translated, it gives CASSSSGNSQPQHF.

In its sample, this clonotype was seen once. The chain links TRBV7-9 to TRBJ2-7; D perhaps matches TRBD1 (5 bases). V lost 1 base to trimming and J lost 3 bases, with 10 bases between them. There are 14 residues in the CDR3. Germline CDR1 is SEHNR and CDR2 is FQNEAQ (reference sequence). CDR3 DNA sequence: TGTGCCAGCAGCTTAGAGACAGCAGGCTACGAGCAGTACTTC. This sequence encodes CASSLETAGYEQYF.

The chain recombines TRBV4-2 with TRBJ1-1; 9 nucleotides line up with TRBD1. The CDR3 has 19 residues. The ends lost 0 bases at V and 5 bases at J; junction bases unmatched: 16. CDR1 is LGHNA, CDR2 YNFKEQ, per germline. The CDR3 nucleotides are TGTGCCAGCAGCCAAGATCCCCCAGGACAGGGGTCAAGCGGGACTGAAGCTTTCTTT. It specifies CASSQDPPGQGSSGTEAFF.

This clonotype was observed at least ten times. The V gene is TRBV15, the J gene TRBJ1-4; perhaps TRBD1 as D (5 bases). The CDR3 totals 15 residues. Germline V CDR1 and CDR2: LNHNV, YYDKDF (reference sequence). Trimming removed 1 base from V and 3 bases from J, with 9 bases in between. The CDR3 spells CATSRVSGPNEKLFF. The CDR3, as DNA: TGTGCCACCAGCAGAGTATCGGGGCCTAATGAAAAACTGTTTTTT.

This clonotype showed up just a few times. This chain uses TRBV9 with TRBJ1-4; 8 nucleotides align to TRBD1. Germline lookup yields CDR1 SGDLS and CDR2 YYNGEE. V was pared by 0 bases and J by 3 bases, with 16 bases of the junction left unmatched. The CDR3 sequence is 20 residues long. The CDR3 DNA sequence: TGTGCCAGCAGCGTAGGCATCGGACAGGGTGATATATGGGCTAATGAAAAACTGTTTTTT. Translated, it gives CASSVGIGQGDIWANEKLFF.

This clonotype came up many times. V usage is TRBV3-1 and J usage is TRBJ2-5; 7 positions match TRBD2. This CDR3 has 17 amino acids. CDR1 is LGHDT, CDR2 YNNKEL, per germline (reference sequence). Germline trimming cut 2 bases from V and 4 bases from J; bases unmatched to any gene: 13. The CDR3 reads CASSQRWEPLAAETQYF. The CDR3 coding sequence is TGTGCCAGCAGCCAAAGATGGGAACCTCTAGCGGCAGAGACCCAGTACTTC.

This clonotype was detected many times. The chain links TRBV7-3 to TRBJ1-6, with D uncertain. The CDR3 loop spans 13 amino acids. Trimming left V 11 bases short and J 7 bases short, with 15 bases between. Germline V gene data show CDR1 as SGHTA and CDR2 as FQGTGA. The CDR3 DNA is TGTGCCGGTCTCGGAGACGGCAATTCACCCCTCCACTTT. This sequence encodes CAGLGDGNSPLHF.

This clonotype occurred a few times. This chain uses TRBV14 with TRBJ2-7, with a tentative D call TRBD1 (6 bases). V lost 3 bases and J lost 9, with 15 bases in between. The CDR3 covers 13 residues. Per germline, CDR1 SGHDN and CDR2 FVKESK. CDR3 amino acids: CASSHRGSSGQYF. Written as DNA, the CDR3 is TGTGCCAGCAGCCACAGGGGCTCTTCCGGGCAGTACTTC.

This clonotype was detected only a few times. The J gene is TRBJ1-3, the V gene TRBV11-3; 8 bases are shared with TRBD1. CDR1 is SGHNT, CDR2 YENEEA, per germline. The CDR3 extends over 13 amino acids. Trimming removed 5 bases from V and 7 bases from J; junction bases left unmatched: 4. The CDR3 loop is CASSPDRGNTIYF. CDR3 bases: TGTGCCAGCAGCCCTGACAGGGGTAACACCATATATTTT.

This rearrangement joins TRBV11-2 to TRBJ2-5; a possible D gene is TRBD1 (5 bases). The J call may not be correct, given that the DNA end is closer to TRBJ2-7. Germline CDR1 reads SGHAT; CDR2 reads FQNNGV. The CDR3 length is 13 residues. The CDR3 loop is CASSPSWGDEQYF. The CDR3 DNA reads as TGTGCCAGCAGCCCGAGCTGGGGCGACGAGCAGTACTTC.

For this clonotype: With a much larger clone just one base away, this may be a read error. The chain carries TRBV6-1 and TRBJ1-2; 10 bases match TRBD1. The CDR3 is 16 residues long. V was pared by 8 bases and J by 4 bases, with 13 bases of the junction left unmatched. CDR1 MNHNS and CDR2 SASEGT come from the germline V gene. The CDR3 DNA reads TGTGCCAGCGGTGCCAGACAGGGGGCGCGTCCCTATGGCTACACCTTC. Translated, it gives CASGARQGARPYGYTF.

This clonotype showed up many times. This sequence joins TRBV5-6 and TRBJ2-5; TRBD2 is a possible D gene (6 bases). Germline V gives CDR1 SGHDT, CDR2 YYEEEE. CDR3 length: 14 residues. The V end was cut by 0 bases, the J end by 11 bases, with 17 bases between. This CDR3 reads CASSLVRAGGAQYF. CDR3 in DNA: TGTGCCAGCAGCTTGGTCAGGGCCGGAGGGGCGCAGTACTTC.

This clonotype showed up many times. V gene TRBV20-1 combines with J gene TRBJ1-4, with D hard to call. The V end was cut by 7 bases, the J end by 4 bases, with 13 bases between. CDR3 length: 13 residues. CDR1 is DFQATT, CDR2 SNEGSKA, per germline (reference sequence). The CDR3 sequence is CSVFARFNEKLFF. In nucleotides, the CDR3 is TGCAGTGTTTTCGCCAGGTTTAATGAAAAACTGTTTTTT.

This clonotype was recorded at least ten times. This chain connects TRBV6-6 to TRBJ2-7; D gene unclear. CDR1 is MNHNY and CDR2 is SVGAGI in the germline V gene (reference sequence). V gave up 4 bases and J gave up 0 bases, with 10 bases separating them. This CDR3 is built from 14 residues. CDR3 loop: CASSSDGRSYEQYF. The CDR3 nucleotides are TGTGCCAGCAGTTCTGACGGCCGCTCCTACGAGCAGTACTTC.

This clonotype has a count of ten or more. The genes are TRBV5-1 and TRBJ2-3; possibly TRBD2 for D (6 bases). V was clipped by 3 bases and J by 7 bases, with 12 bases between them. This CDR3 has 13 amino acids. Per the germline V gene, CDR1 is SGHRS and CDR2 is YFSETQ. CDR3 bases: TGCGCCAGCAGCTCTCAGGCGGGGAATACGCAGTATTTT. This gives the protein CASSSQAGNTQYF.

This clonotype was counted many times. The chain is built from TRBV10-3 and TRBJ2-7; 8 bases map to TRBD2. The trim removed 4 bases at V and 0 bases at J, leaving 5 bases unmatched. CDR3 length equals 15 residues. The germline gives CDR1 ENHRY, CDR2 SYGVKD. The chain's CDR3 is CAISAAGEPSYEQYF. The CDR3, as DNA: TGTGCCATCAGTGCAGCGGGGGAACCCTCCTACGAGCAGTACTTC.

In its sample, this clonotype was seen a few times. A much bigger clone sits one base away, suggesting this may be a read error. The chain couples TRBV7-2 to TRBJ1-1; the D is unclear. The CDR3 is made up of 11 amino acids. Germline lookup yields CDR1 SGHTA and CDR2 FQGNSA. CDR3 nucleotides: TGTGCCGGCAGCTTCGACACTGAAGCTTTCTTT. Encoded protein: CAGSFDTEAFF.